This T cell receptor beta chain emerged from a study of regulatory T cells in long-lasting Graves disease. Trimming took off 4 bases at V and 0 bases at J, with 10 bases between the two ends. The CDR3 consists of 14 residues. CDR1 and CDR2 from the germline V gene are LGHDT and YNNKEL (reference sequence). Time point specified: newly diagnosed GD, antithyroid drugs for less than 3 months. Following extraction of RNA from PBMCs, that RNA was used to make the TCR library. American Thyroid Association guidelines defined how Graves' disease was diagnosed. Xi'an, China, was home to the endocrinology department that provided patients. To make TCR beta libraries, researchers used iRepertoire HTBI primers and Arm-PCR of CDR3 regions. TCRdb fed the multiplex PCR reads into MiXCR, producing one record per CDR3 protein. The data contain 400,000 to 550,000 distinct CDR3 sequences, approximately 16% of them seen just once; the ten biggest clones take up about 10%.

This sample was also put to use in a study of T cells in Graves' hyperthyroidism and ophthalmopathy. Per that study: A set of HTBI primers served as the primers for a first-round RT-PCR of the TCR CDR3.

Sequences were derived from peripheral blood mononuclear cells (PBMCs), sampled at new diagnosis, from a patient treated with antithyroid drugs. The rearrangement joins TRBV3-1 to TRBJ2-7; D unresolved. This TCR derives from a woman aged 30 to 39 with Graves disease. The CDR3 here is CASSPTVASYEQYF. The CDR3 DNA is TGTGCCAGCAGCCCCACTGTCGCCTCCTACGAGCAGTACTTC.